Reported below is one TCR beta chain. Germline CDR1 is ENHRY and CDR2 is SYGVKD. The CDR3 has 13 residues. Trimming pared 3 bases from V and 6 bases from J, leaving 11 bases between. The source of the sample is a study of blood T cell repertoires in COVID-19. Study-wide context: Sites in the United States, Italy and Spain provided acute and convalescent COVID-19 samples.

In the original processing: By means of reference gene primer amplification, nucleated cell counts were estimated. Produced via immunoSEQ multiplex PCR; TCRdb's table is partial and in-frame only. For V, J and clone size, that table is used; D and trimming come from the DNA. The sample records roughly 250,000 clones, over 80% being singletons. The chain combines TRBV10-3 with TRBJ1-1; possibly TRBD1 for D (5 bases). This clonotype was obtained from a young woman who had recovered from COVID-19. The sequencing sample was made of PBMCs or T cells enriched from blood (not recorded which). The chain's CDR3 is CAISDKTASEAFF. As DNA, the CDR3 is TGTGCCATCAGTGATAAGACAGCTTCTGAAGCTTTCTTT.